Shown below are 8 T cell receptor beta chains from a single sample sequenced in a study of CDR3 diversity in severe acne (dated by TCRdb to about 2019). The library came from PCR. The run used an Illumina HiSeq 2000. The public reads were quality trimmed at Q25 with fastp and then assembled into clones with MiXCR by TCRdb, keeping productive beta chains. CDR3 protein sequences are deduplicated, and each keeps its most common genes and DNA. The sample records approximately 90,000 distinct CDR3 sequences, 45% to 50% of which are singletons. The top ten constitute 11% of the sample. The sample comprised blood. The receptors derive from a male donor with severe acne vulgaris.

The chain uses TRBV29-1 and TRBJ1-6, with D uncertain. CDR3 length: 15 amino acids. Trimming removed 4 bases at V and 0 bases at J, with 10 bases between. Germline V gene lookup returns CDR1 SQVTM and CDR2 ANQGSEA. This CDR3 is CSVAGDSSYNSPLHF. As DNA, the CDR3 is TGCAGCGTTGCCGGCGATAGCTCCTATAATTCACCCCTCCACTTT.

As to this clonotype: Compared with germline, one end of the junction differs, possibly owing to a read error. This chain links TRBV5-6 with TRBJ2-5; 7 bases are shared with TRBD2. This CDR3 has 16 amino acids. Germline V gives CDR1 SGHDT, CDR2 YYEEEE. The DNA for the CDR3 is TGCGCCAGCAGTGAGTCCGAAGCGGGGCTAACGGAGACCCAGTACTTC. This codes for CASSESEAGLTETQYF.

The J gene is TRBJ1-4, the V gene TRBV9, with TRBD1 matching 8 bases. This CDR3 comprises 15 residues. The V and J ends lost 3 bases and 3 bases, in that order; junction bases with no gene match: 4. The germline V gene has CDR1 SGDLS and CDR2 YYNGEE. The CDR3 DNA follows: TGTGCCAGCAGCGCCACAGGGGGAGCTAATGAAAAACTGTTTTTT. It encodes CASSATGGANEKLFF.

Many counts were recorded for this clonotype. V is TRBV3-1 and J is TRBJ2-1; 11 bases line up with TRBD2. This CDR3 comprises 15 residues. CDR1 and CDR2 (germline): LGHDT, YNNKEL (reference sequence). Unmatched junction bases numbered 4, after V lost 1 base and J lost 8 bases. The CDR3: CASSQVTSGKYEQFF. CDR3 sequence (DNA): TGTGCCAGCAGCCAAGTGACTAGCGGGAAGTATGAGCAGTTCTTC.

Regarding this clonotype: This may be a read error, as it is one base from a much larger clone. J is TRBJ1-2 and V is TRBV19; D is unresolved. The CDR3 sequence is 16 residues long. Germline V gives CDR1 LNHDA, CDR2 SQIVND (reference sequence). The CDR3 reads CASSPSLPGQNYGHTF. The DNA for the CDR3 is TGTGCCAGTAGCCCATCCCTACCTGGGCAGAACTATGGCCACACCTTC.

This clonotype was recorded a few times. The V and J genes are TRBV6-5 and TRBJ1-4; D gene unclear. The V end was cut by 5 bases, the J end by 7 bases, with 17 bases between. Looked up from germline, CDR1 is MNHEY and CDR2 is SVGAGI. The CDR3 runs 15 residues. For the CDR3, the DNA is TGTGCCAGCAGTGCTGCTGGCGGCGTGGGTGAAAAACTGTTTTTT. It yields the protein CASSAAGGVGEKLFF.

Here the CDR3 reads CASKGTLVGETQYF. The CDR3 DNA is TGTGCCAGCAAAGGGACCCTAGTAGGGGAGACCCAGTACTTC. The chain joins TRBV12-3 or TRBV12-4 to TRBJ2-5; D is tentatively TRBD1 or TRBD2 (5 bases each). The CDR3 runs 14 residues. V was cut by 7 bases and J by 5 bases, with 17 bases left in between.

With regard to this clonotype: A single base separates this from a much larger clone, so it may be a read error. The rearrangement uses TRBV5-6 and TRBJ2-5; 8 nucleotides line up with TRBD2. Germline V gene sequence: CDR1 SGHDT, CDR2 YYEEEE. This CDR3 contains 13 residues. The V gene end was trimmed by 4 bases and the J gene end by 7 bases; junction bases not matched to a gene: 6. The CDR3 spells CASSREGFGTQYF. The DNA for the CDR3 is TGTGCCAGCAGCCGGGAGGGGTTCGGGACCCAGTACTTC.